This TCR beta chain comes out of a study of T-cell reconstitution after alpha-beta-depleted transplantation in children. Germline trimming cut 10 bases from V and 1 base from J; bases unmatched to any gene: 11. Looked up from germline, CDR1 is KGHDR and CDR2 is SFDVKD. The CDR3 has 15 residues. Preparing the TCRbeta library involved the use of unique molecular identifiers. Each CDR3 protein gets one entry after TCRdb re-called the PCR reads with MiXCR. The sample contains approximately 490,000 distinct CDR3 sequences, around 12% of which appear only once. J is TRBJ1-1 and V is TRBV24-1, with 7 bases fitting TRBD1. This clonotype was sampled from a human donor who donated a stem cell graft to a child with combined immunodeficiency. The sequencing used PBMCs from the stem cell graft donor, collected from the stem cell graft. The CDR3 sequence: CATRSRQGKNTEAFF. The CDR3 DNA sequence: TGTGCCACGCGTTCCCGACAGGGTAAGAACACTGAAGCTTTCTTT.